This T cell receptor beta chain was observed in a study of T-cell memory formation after mild COVID-19. About the research overall: Clustering of TCRs was largely donor specific.

Constant-segment-primed 5'RACE gave TCR alpha and TCR beta cDNA libraries with sample barcodes and UMIs. Each CDR3 protein is one row after TCRdb ran MiXCR on the 5' RACE reads. This table holds around 310,000 distinct CDR3 sequences, 20% to 25% found once. General observations from the study: Second-wave clones reaching peak frequency on day 37 lacked confirmed SARS-CoV-2 specificity. Contracting CD8+ clones were enriched in EMRA, CD4+ mainly in CM and EM.

This clonotype has more than one count but fewer than ten. The antigen is not known. CDR3 size: 16 residues. The sequenced sample was PBMCs or a T cell subset sorted from them (not recorded which). The chain combines TRBV3-2 with TRBJ2-1; the tabulated D call, TRBD1, remains unverified against the DNA. TRBV3-2 is a pseudogene. This receptor was taken from a man aged 18 to 30 who had mild COVID-19 (a few samples of this study predate the infection). Cell type and time point are not known. The CDR3 nucleotides are TGTGCCAGCAGCCACGGACTGTCGAGCTCCTACAATGAGCAGTTCTTC. Amino acids: CASSHGLSSSYNEQFF.